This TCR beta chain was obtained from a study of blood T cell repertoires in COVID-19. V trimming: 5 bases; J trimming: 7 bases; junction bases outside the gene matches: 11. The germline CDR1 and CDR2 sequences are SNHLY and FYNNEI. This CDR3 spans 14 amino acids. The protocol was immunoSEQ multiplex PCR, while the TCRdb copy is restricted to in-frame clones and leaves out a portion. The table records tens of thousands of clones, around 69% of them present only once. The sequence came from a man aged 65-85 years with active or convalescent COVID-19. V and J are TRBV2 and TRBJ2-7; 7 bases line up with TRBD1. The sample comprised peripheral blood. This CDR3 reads CASSFDRDPFEQYF. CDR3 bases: TGTGCCAGCAGTTTCGACAGGGATCCTTTTGAGCAGTACTTC.